Listed below are T cell receptor beta chains from one sample, sequenced in a study of blood T cell repertoires in COVID-19. Assay used: immunoSEQ multiplex PCR; TCRdb lists only in-frame clones, some missing. The sample lists 400,000 to 500,000 clones, roughly 89% occurring once. The source material was peripheral blood. The receptor source for this set is a woman aged 25 to 39 with active or convalescent COVID-19. The CDR3 runs from the conserved cysteine through the conserved F or W. Fields, in order: V gene, J gene, CDR3 protein.

TRBV4-1	TRBJ1-2	CASKPGQGPNYGYTF
TRBV2	TRBJ2-3	CASTQTDTQYF
TRBV6-5	TRBJ2-6	CASSYRDNSGANVLTF
TRBV15	TRBJ2-7	CATSTTGIEQYF
TRBV29-1	TRBJ2-7	CSVVGANYEQYF
TRBV19	TRBJ2-2	CASSLAGGRNTGELFF
TRBV2	TRBJ1-5	CASSEQGGDQPQHF
TRBV27	TRBJ1-1	CASNRLGLNTEAFF
TRBV19	TRBJ1-1	CASRETGLNTEAFF
TRBV5-1	TRBJ2-3	CASSLGAGDTQYF
TRBV19	TRBJ1-5	CASSISQGVQPQHF
TRBV27	TRBJ1-5	CASNPPGGGPQHF
TRBV30	TRBJ1-5	CAWSPPRTDTRQPQHF
TRBV4-1	TRBJ1-3	CASSQVQGSGNTIYF
TRBV29-1	TRBJ1-5	CSVGGTGGRGQPQHF
TRBV7-9	TRBJ1-6	CASSPWTDSSPLHF
TRBV5-5	TRBJ1-1	CASSLGETVVDFF
TRBV4-2	TRBJ1-2	CASSQDPANYGYTF
TRBV6-6	TRBJ1-4	CASSYRGNEKLFF
TRBV19	TRBJ1-3	CASSIENTIYF
TRBV4-1	TRBJ2-3	CASSQEGTGGYTQYF
TRBV27	TRBJ1-2	CASSLQGNYGYTF
TRBV12-5	TRBJ2-7	CASGLVPLTRHEQYF
TRBV5-4	TRBJ2-5	CASSLTSGETQYF
TRBV9	TRBJ1-3	CASSPQQGRNTIYF
TRBV16	TRBJ2-5	CASSQLSGMYQETQYF
TRBV4-1	TRBJ2-1	CASSQDGLAEYNEQFF
TRBV19	TRBJ1-2	CASSIWTGGGRGGYTF